Presented here are 10 T cell receptor beta chains from one specimen sequenced in a study of T-cell memory formation after mild COVID-19. TCRdb reprocessed the 5' RACE reads via MiXCR and lists one record per CDR3 protein. The sample consists of about 600,000 distinct CDR3 sequences, less than 25% of them appearing once. The sequencing sample was made of PBMCs or a T cell subset sorted from them (not recorded which). Source of these receptors: an adult woman who had mild COVID-19 (a few samples of this study predate the infection). Cell type and time point are not known.

The V call is TRBV6-2 or TRBV6-3, the J call TRBJ2-7; 8 nucleotides agree with TRBD2. CDR1 is MNHEY and CDR2 is SVGEGT in the germline V gene. After removal of 6 bases from V and 3 bases from J, the junction contained 16 bases not matched to a gene. The CDR3 runs 17 residues. CDR3 in DNA: TGTGCCAGCAGCCACGAGGTACTAAGCGGGAGCAGCTACGAGCAGTACTTC. It translates to CASSHEVLSGSSYEQYF.

This clonotype has more than one count but fewer than ten. V and J are TRBV20-1 and TRBJ1-1, with 10 nucleotides matching TRBD1. The CDR3 runs 12 residues. The V gene end was trimmed by 4 bases and the J gene end by 13 bases; junction bases not matched to a gene: 9. Germline V gene sequence: CDR1 DFQATT, CDR2 SNEGSKA (reference sequence). The CDR3 here is CSAKGQGPTFFF. The CDR3 coding sequence is TGCAGTGCTAAGGGACAGGGGCCTACGTTTTTCTTT.

In this sample, this clonotype turned up many times. The CDR3 coding sequence is TGTGCCAGTAGTATTAGGGGGACCTTTTATAGCAATCAGCCCCAGCATTTT. This codes for CASSIRGTFYSNQPQHF. This chain joins TRBV19 and TRBJ1-5; TRBD1 is a possible D gene (6 bases). The germline V gene encodes CDR1 LNHDA and CDR2 SQIVND (reference sequence). Trimming cost V 3 bases and J 0 bases, with 15 bases left between them. The CDR3 extends over 17 amino acids.

The chain uses TRBV29-1 and TRBJ1-1, with TRBD1 identical over 10 bases. There are 16 residues in the CDR3. Per the germline V gene, CDR1 is SQVTM and CDR2 is ANQGSEA. J lost 3 bases, V lost 1 base, and 8 bases had no gene match. Here the CDR3 DNA reads TGCAGCGTTGAAGTTCCGACAGGGGGCGCGGACACTGAAGCTTTCTTT. It translates to CSVEVPTGGADTEAFF.

This clonotype came up a few times. This rearrangement joins TRBV4-2 to TRBJ2-3; the match to TRBD2 covers 9 bases. CDR1 and CDR2 from the germline V gene are LGHNA and YNFKEQ. The V segment lost 6 bases and the J segment 5 bases; nucleotides outside the gene matches: 12. The CDR3 runs 16 residues. CDR3 loop: CASRYQAGGPRDTQYF. The CDR3 DNA follows: TGTGCCAGCAGATACCAGGCGGGGGGGCCTAGAGATACGCAGTATTTT.

The sample holds a few counts of this clonotype. The chain has TRBV24-1 and TRBJ2-2, with a tentative D call TRBD1 (5 bases). Germline CDR1 KGHDR, CDR2 SFDVKD. The CDR3 is 14 residues long. With 9 bases removed from V and 0 bases from J, the gap between germline ends came to 10 bases. The CDR3 protein is CATSGLANTGELFF. In nucleotides, the CDR3 is TGTGCCACCTCAGGGTTAGCGAACACCGGGGAGCTGTTTTTT.

The V call is TRBV4-1, the J call TRBJ1-2, with D uncertain. The V gene's germline CDR1 is MGHRA and CDR2 YSYEKL. Trimming removed 1 base at V and 3 bases at J, with 18 bases between. This CDR3 region has 17 residues. The CDR3 region is CASSQVTPGLNDYGYTF. The CDR3 DNA reads TGCGCCAGCAGCCAAGTCACCCCGGGCCTCAACGACTATGGCTACACCTTC.

This clonotype was found a few times. For the CDR3, the DNA is TGTGCCAGCAGTTTTAAAACCAGGGGGTACCAAGAGACCCAGTACTTC. As protein: CASSFKTRGYQETQYF. The J gene is TRBJ2-5, the V gene TRBV12-3 or TRBV12-4; 7 bases align to TRBD1. The CDR3 has 16 amino acids. The V segment lost 3 bases and the J segment 0 bases; nucleotides outside the gene matches: 7.

This clonotype was picked up a small number of times. The chain combines TRBV20-1 with TRBJ1-2; D is unclear. Germline CDR1 DFQATT, CDR2 SNEGSKA (reference sequence). The CDR3 has 11 residues. V lost 1 base and J 5 bases, leaving 5 bases between the germline ends. CDR3: CSARAGYGYTF. DNA of the CDR3: TGCAGTGCTAGAGCCGGGTATGGCTACACCTTC.

This clonotype has more than one count but fewer than ten. The chain links TRBV7-9 to TRBJ2-7; TRBD2 agrees at 7 bases. CDR1 SEHNR and CDR2 FQNEAQ come from the germline V gene (reference sequence). V shed 0 bases and J 6 bases; nucleotides not matched to a gene: 14. This CDR3 is 17 amino acids long. The CDR3 protein is CASSLAWSSGPPREQYF. CDR3 sequence (DNA): TGTGCCAGCAGCTTAGCTTGGTCTAGCGGTCCTCCTCGCGAGCAGTACTTC. The entire variable domain, with the rest obtained from reference TRBV7-9 and TRBJ2-7, is as follows: DTGVSQNPRHKITKRGQNVTFRCDPISEHNRLYWYRQTLGQGPEFLTYFQNEAQLEKSRLLSDRFSAERPKGSFSTLEIQRTEQGDSAMYLCASSLAWSSGPPREQYFGPGTRLTVT.